Listed below are T cell receptor beta chains from one sample, sequenced in a study of blood T cell repertoires in COVID-19. Some clones are missing from TCRdb's copy, which holds only in-frame ones; the method was immunoSEQ multiplex PCR. The data show 300,000 to 400,000 clones, around nine tenths seen once. The sequenced sample consisted of peripheral blood. The receptors derive from a woman aged 70 to 79 with COVID-19, enrolled during active disease. Both conserved end residues are part of each CDR3. Fields, in order: V gene, CDR3 length, clone size, J gene, D gene, CDR3 protein, CDR3 DNA. The D gene is left open where the match is weak. The listing skips clone size in some rows; elsewhere it reads once, few, many or a size class.

>TRBV5-4|15|NA|TRBJ2-5|TRBD2
CASNSRLAGQETQYF
TGTGCCAGCAACAGTCGACTAGCGGGGCAAGAGACCCAGTACTTC
>TRBV19|15|few|TRBJ1-5|TRBD1
CASSTSGTGLQPQHF
TGTGCCAGTAGTACCTCCGGGACAGGGCTTCAGCCCCAGCATTTT
>TRBV3-1/TRBV3-2|17|NA|TRBJ2-5|TRBD2
CASSQDGLRGGPETQYF
TGTGCCAGCAGCCAAGATGGTCTACGGGGGGGCCCCGAGACCCAGTACTTC
>TRBV3-1/TRBV3-2|15|NA|TRBJ1-3|NA
CASSQDHGSGNTIYF
TGTGCCAGCAGCCAAGATCACGGCTCTGGAAACACCATATATTTT
>TRBV4-2|18|NA|TRBJ2-6|TRBD2
CASSQVAGGISGANVLTF
TGTGCCAGCAGCCAAGTCGCGGGGGGGATCTCTGGGGCCAACGTCCTGACTTTC
>TRBV6-2/TRBV6-3|16|once|TRBJ2-1|TRBD2
CASSYSLTSGGNEQFF
TGTGCCAGCAGTTATTCATTGACTAGCGGGGGGAATGAGCAGTTCTTC
>TRBV5-8|15|NA|TRBJ1-2|TRBD1
CASSSERTGLYGYTF
TGTGCCAGCAGCTCCGAACGGACAGGCCTCTATGGCTACACCTTC
>TRBV2|14|NA|TRBJ2-3|NA
CASSEGLSADTQYF
TGTGCCAGCAGTGAAGGTCTAAGCGCAGATACGCAGTATTTT
>TRBV21-1|13|once|TRBJ1-1|NA
CASSNGGNTEAFF
TGTGCCAGCAGCAATGGAGGGAACACTGAAGCTTTCTTT
>TRBV7-2|15|few|TRBJ1-1|NA
CASSPGGRGGTEAFF
TGTGCCAGCAGCCCCGGGGGGAGGGGCGGCACTGAAGCTTTCTTT
>TRBV6-5|16|NA|TRBJ2-5|NA
CASSSLGLKGGETQYF
TGTGCCAGCAGTTCCCTGGGCCTCAAAGGGGGAGAGACCCAGTACTTC
>TRBV5-8|18|NA|TRBJ1-3|TRBD1
CASTPPGGTGGSGNTIYF
TGTGCCAGCACCCCCCCTGGTGGGACAGGGGGCTCCGGAAACACCATATATTTT
>TRBV2|13|NA|TRBJ1-1|TRBD1
CANQDRVNTEAFF
TGTGCCAACCAGGACAGGGTCAACACTGAAGCTTTCTTT
>TRBV7-7|16|NA|TRBJ2-2|TRBD1
CASSLGATGTTGELFF
TGTGCCAGCAGCTTAGGGGCGACAGGGACCACCGGGGAGCTGTTTTTT
>TRBV27|18|NA|TRBJ2-1|NA
CASSLSVTAGGDYNEQFF
TGTGCCAGCAGTTTATCCGTCACCGCCGGGGGAGACTACAATGAGCAGTTCTTC
>TRBV6-4|15|NA|TRBJ2-1|TRBD1
CASSDWDRDRHEQFF
TGTGCCAGCAGTGACTGGGACAGGGATCGACATGAGCAGTTCTTC
>TRBV4-2|15|NA|TRBJ2-5|TRBD2
CASSQNRGGLETQYF
TGTGCCAGCAGCCAAAACCGGGGGGGCTTAGAGACCCAGTACTTC
>TRBV6-5|15|once|TRBJ1-2|TRBD1
CASRGQGAINYGYTF
TGTGCCAGCAGGGGACAGGGGGCCATTAACTATGGCTACACCTTC
>TRBV27|14|NA|TRBJ1-6|TRBD1
CASSHGQGYSPLHF
TGTGCCAGCAGTCACGGACAGGGGTATTCACCCCTCCACTTT
>TRBV4-3|14|once|TRBJ1-6|TRBD1
CASSQEGGHSPLHF
TGCGCCAGCAGCCAAGAAGGGGGCCATTCACCCCTCCACTTT
>TRBV9|16|few|TRBJ2-5|TRBD1
CASSSLGGQGMETQYF
TGTGCCAGCAGCTCACTTGGGGGACAGGGTATGGAGACCCAGTACTTC
>TRBV5-1|14|NA|TRBJ1-2|TRBD1
CASSTLTGNYGYTF
TGCGCCAGCAGCACACTGACAGGGAACTATGGCTACACCTTC
>TRBV19|14|NA|TRBJ2-5|TRBD1
CASSENRGEETQYF
TGTGCCAGTAGTGAGAACAGGGGGGAAGAGACCCAGTACTTC
>TRBV10-3|19|NA|TRBJ2-3|TRBD2
CAISPKGLAGGPSTDTQYF
TGTGCCATCAGTCCCAAGGGTCTAGCGGGGGGCCCTAGCACAGATACGCAGTATTTT
>TRBV5-1|15|NA|TRBJ2-4|NA
CASSLPGTSKNIQYF
TGCGCCAGCAGCTTGCCCGGGACATCCAAAAACATTCAGTACTTC
>TRBV5-6|17|NA|TRBJ1-6|NA
CASSLSSWFTGWSPLHF
TGTGCCAGCAGCTTGAGTAGTTGGTTCACAGGATGGTCACCCCTCCACTTT
>TRBV3-1/TRBV3-2|14|NA|TRBJ1-1|NA
CASSQLSGGTEAFF
TGTGCCAGCAGCCAATTATCGGGGGGCACTGAAGCTTTCTTT
>TRBV3-1/TRBV3-2|15|NA|TRBJ1-2|NA
CASSQDPTYSLGYTF
TGTGCCAGCAGCCAAGACCCGACATACTCCCTTGGCTACACCTTC
>TRBV6-1|12|NA|TRBJ1-2|NA
CASSEVAEGYTF
TGTGCCAGCAGTGAAGTAGCGGAGGGCTACACCTTC
>TRBV7-2|15|NA|TRBJ1-4|NA
CASSPRQNLNEKLFF
TGCGCCAGCAGCCCCCGACAGAACCTGAATGAAAAACTGTTTTTT
>TRBV7-2|18|once|TRBJ2-7|NA
CASSAQGSELASSYEQYF
TGTGCCAGCAGCGCGCAGGGGTCCGAGCTAGCAAGTTCCTACGAGCAGTACTTC
>TRBV4-1|16|NA|TRBJ1-3|NA
CASSQEMTNSGNTIYF
TGCGCCAGCAGCCAAGAGATGACAAACTCTGGAAACACCATATATTTT
>TRBV5-1|13|NA|TRBJ1-1|NA
CASSLVQDTEAFF
TGCGCCAGCAGCTTGGTACAGGACACTGAAGCTTTCTTT
>TRBV5-4|15|NA|TRBJ2-1|TRBD1
CASSFGQGLYNEQFF
TGTGCCAGCAGCTTCGGACAGGGCCTTTACAATGAGCAGTTCTTC
>TRBV7-8|16|NA|TRBJ1-3|TRBD1
CASSLGGTGGRNTIYF
TGTGCCAGCAGCTTAGGAGGGACAGGGGGCAGAAACACCATATATTTT
>TRBV15|15|NA|TRBJ1-4|TRBD1
CATSRDQTGNEKLFF
TGTGCCACCAGCAGAGATCAGACAGGGAATGAAAAACTGTTTTTT
>TRBV4-2|17|NA|TRBJ2-7|TRBD1
CASSQGVGTGTFYEQYF
TGTGCCAGCAGCCAAGGAGTCGGGACAGGGACTTTCTACGAGCAGTACTTC
>TRBV19|14|NA|TRBJ2-2|NA
CASSIQGWSGELFF
TGTGCCAGTAGTATACAGGGTTGGAGCGGGGAGCTGTTTTTT
>TRBV4-1|16|NA|TRBJ1-2|TRBD1
CASSQNLPGGHADSEF
TGCGCCAGCAGCCAAAACCTACCAGGGGGACACGCGGATTCCGAATTC
>TRBV4-1|15|NA|TRBJ1-1|TRBD1
CASSQDPDRGVLAFF
TGCGCCAGCAGCCAAGATCCCGACAGGGGGGTCTTGGCTTTCTTT
>TRBV11-2|16|NA|TRBJ2-7|TRBD1
CASSRAATGASYEQYF
TGTGCCAGCAGCCGAGCAGCGACAGGGGCGTCCTACGAGCAGTACTTC
>TRBV7-9|16|NA|TRBJ2-3|TRBD2
CASSSLAGVSTDTQYF
TGTGCCAGCAGCTCCCTAGCGGGGGTTAGCACAGATACGCAGTATTTT
>TRBV5-8|15|NA|TRBJ1-1|TRBD1
CASSWGDSRNTEAFF
TGTGCCAGCAGCTGGGGGGACAGCCGTAACACTGAAGCTTTCTTT
>TRBV7-2|15|once|TRBJ2-5|TRBD2
CASSFGGGGRETQYF
TGTGCCAGCAGCTTCGGCGGGGGTGGTCGCGAGACCCAGTACTTC
>TRBV6-5|13|NA|TRBJ1-6|NA
CATQGSGASPLHF
TGTGCCACCCAAGGGTCAGGGGCTTCACCCCTCCACTTT
>TRBV5-1|14|NA|TRBJ2-1|NA
CASSEVGIYNEQFF
TGCGCCAGCAGTGAGGTCGGCATCTACAATGAGCAGTTCTTC
>TRBV27|15|NA|TRBJ1-2|TRBD1
CASSLRDRPNYGYTF
TGTGCCAGCAGTTTACGGGACAGGCCCAACTATGGCTACACCTTC
>TRBV19|15|NA|TRBJ1-2|TRBD1
CASSRFDRGHGGYTF
TGTGCCAGTAGTCGCTTCGACAGGGGGCACGGTGGCTACACCTTC
>TRBV27|13|NA|TRBJ1-2|NA
CASSLSEGLGYTF
TGTGCCAGCAGTTTATCCGAGGGACTTGGCTACACCTTC
>TRBV9|16|NA|TRBJ2-3|TRBD2
CASSASSGGPTDTQYF
TGTGCCAGCAGCGCCTCTAGCGGGGGGCCCACAGATACGCAGTATTTT
>TRBV27|14|once|TRBJ1-2|NA
CASSLYPGMYGYTF
TGTGCCAGCAGTTTATACCCAGGGATGTATGGCTACACCTTC
>TRBV24-1|15|NA|TRBJ1-2|TRBD1
CATSDPSGTGDGYTF
TGTGCCACCAGTGACCCGTCGGGGACAGGGGATGGCTACACCTTC
>TRBV28|15|NA|TRBJ2-1|TRBD1
CASSERGTGPREQFF
TGTGCCAGCAGTGAAAGGGGGACAGGGCCCCGTGAGCAGTTCTTC
>TRBV5-1|16|NA|TRBJ1-4|NA
CASSLDAQGEYEKLFF
TGCGCCAGCAGCTTGGACGCCCAAGGGGAATATGAAAAACTGTTTTTT
>TRBV6-5|15|NA|TRBJ1-5|NA
CASSYSSGLGQPQHF
TGTGCCAGCAGTTACTCGTCAGGGCTAGGGCAGCCCCAGCATTTT